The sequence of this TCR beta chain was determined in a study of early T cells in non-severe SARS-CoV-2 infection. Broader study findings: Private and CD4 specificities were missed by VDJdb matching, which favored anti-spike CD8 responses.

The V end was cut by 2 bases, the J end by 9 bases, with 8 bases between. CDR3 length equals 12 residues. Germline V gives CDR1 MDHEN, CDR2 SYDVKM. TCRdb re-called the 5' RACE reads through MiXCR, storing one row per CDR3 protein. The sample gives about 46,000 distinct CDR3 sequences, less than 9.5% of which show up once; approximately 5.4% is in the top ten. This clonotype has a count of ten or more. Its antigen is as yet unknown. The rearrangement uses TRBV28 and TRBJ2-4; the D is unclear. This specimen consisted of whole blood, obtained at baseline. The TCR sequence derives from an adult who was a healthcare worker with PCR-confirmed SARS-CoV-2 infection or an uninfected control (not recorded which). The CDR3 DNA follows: TGTGCCAGCAGTTTAGACGTAGGCATTCAGTACTTC. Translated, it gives CASSLDVGIQYF.